This T cell receptor beta chain is drawn from a study of identical twins (dated by TCRdb to the mid-2010s). Regarding the study in general: The study deep-sequenced TCR alpha and beta repertoires from monozygotic twins, unrelated adults of various ages and cord blood to test whether fetal clonotypes persist. To rule out contamination, the twin experiments were replicated at different times with different library preparation protocols. Here is what the overall study found, with its caveats: Compared with coincidental sharing between unrelated individuals, out-of-frame TCR alpha sequences shared between twins showed an excess of sequences with low generation probability. Zero-insertion analyses could be partly confounded by invariant T cells such as MAIT and iNKT, although diverse VJ usage argued against such confounding for most clonotypes. Because the same donors could not be followed over many years, the conclusions depended on cross-sectional statistical analysis. Recombination models systematically underestimated out-of-frame TCR alpha sharing in monozygotic twins but agreed with sharing between unrelated individuals. In beta out-of-frame sequences, excess twin sharing was weaker, because having fewer shared sequences lowered the signal-to-noise ratio. Abundant cord blood beta clonotypes had fewer insertions, young adult naive repertoires showed a similar but weaker trend, and memory repertoires showed no such trend.

All donors were healthy Caucasians. Receptor libraries were prepared by 5' RACE. Sequencing used an Illumina HiSeq 2000. Template switching added a universal primer binding site, and the final cDNA carried a unique molecular identifier that allowed TCR cDNA molecules to be counted accurately. Specific primers in the conserved constant-segment region were used to synthesize first-strand cDNA for TCR alpha and beta chains. To control for contamination, every cDNA library carried two barcodes: a SMART-Mk sample barcode plus Illumina barcodes. TruSeq adapter sequences and Illumina sample barcodes were added in two successive PCR steps. The TCR alpha and beta cDNA libraries were sequenced on the Illumina HiSeq platform using custom primers. Under the source paper's analysis protocol: MiGEC processed the raw reads to extract unique molecular identifiers, while MiXCR was used to determine the CDR3 positions. Recombination models were inferred per individual with the repgenHMM and IGoR tools using an EM algorithm. Shared clonotypes were analyzed with the tcR package in R, and sharing was normalized by the product of cloneset sizes. To study raw recombination free of thymic and clonal selection effects, out-of-frame nonproductive sequences were analyzed. TCRdb applied fastp at Q25 and MiXCR to the public reads, then kept only in-frame beta chains. Each CDR3 protein gets just one entry, which takes the most common genes and DNA from the rows behind it. TCRdb, not the original authors, processed these V and J calls. The sample table shows 1.5 million or so distinct CDR3 sequences, and about 31% are seen once. In total, the top ten clones hold under 0.35% of the sample.

With respect to this clonotype: The antigen it recognizes is unknown. No quality values exist for individual bases; no much larger clone is one base distant.

Measured from the cysteine to the phenylalanine, the CDR3 is 14 residues long. Just CDR3 DNA is preserved here, 42 bases in frame from base 1. V is clipped by 3 bases and J by 2 bases, and the sequence between their germline boundaries is 10 bases long. The germline V gene supplies CDR1 MDHEN and CDR2 SYDVKM. Input material: cord blood. The source of this sequence is a newborn girl in good health. The chain employs TRBV28 and TRBJ1-2, with the D gene uncertain. The nucleotides are TGTGCCAGCAGTTTTTTATCAGTGAACTATGGCTACACCTTC. It translates as CASSFLSVNYGYTF.